One sample yielded the 13 T cell receptor beta chains listed below, sequenced in a study of cytomegalovirus exposure and HLA in healthy donors listed by TCRdb under 2017. The library was obtained by the immunoSEQ multiplex PCR assay. A mixture of 60 forward primers for TCR Vbeta segments and 13 reverse primers for TCR Jbeta segments was used in the multiplex PCR. TCRdb mirrors the immuneACCESS table, restricted to in-frame sequences. Some clones are absent from its copies; in checked studies, under half trace to an unresolved V gene, and the reason for the others is unknown. The sample has under 200,000 clones on record, roughly 73% of them singletons. 4.9% of the sample is taken by the ten largest. The sample taken for sequencing was PBMCs. The source of these receptors is a male donor in good health and CMV-seronegative.

The chain recombines TRBV27 with TRBJ1-2, with D possibly matching TRBD1 (5 bases). The CDR3 has 12 amino acids. V was shortened by 6 bases and J by 0 bases, with 5 bases between the two germline ends. CDR1 is MNHEY, CDR2 SMNVEV, per germline (reference sequence). CDR3 protein: CASRTANYGYTF. In DNA form, the CDR3 reads TGTGCCAGCAGGACAGCTAACTATGGCTACACCTTC.

This clone occurred once. The chain carries TRBV15 and TRBJ2-2; D call uncertain. There are 13 residues in the CDR3. Germline V lookup: CDR1 LNHNV, CDR2 YYDKDF (reference sequence). V was shortened by 11 bases and J by 3 bases, with 13 bases between the two germline ends. CDR3 sequence reads: CAFSSSYTGELFF. CDR3 DNA sequence: TGTGCCTTCAGTAGCAGCTACACCGGGGAGCTGTTTTTT.

On this clone: Germline and junction disagree at one end, which may indicate a read error. This chain's CDR3 is CASSPLTGELSF. Written as DNA, the CDR3 is TGCGCCAGCAGCCCGTTAACCGGGGAGCTGTCTTTT. The chain is built from TRBV4-3 and TRBJ2-2; TRBD2 is a possible D gene (5 bases). CDR3 length: 12 residues. The germline CDR1 and CDR2 sequences are LGHNA and YSLEER.

This clone has a single count. Within the sample, other DNA sequences also encode this same CDR3. The chain recombines TRBV5-1 with TRBJ2-7; 7 bases line up with TRBD1. V trimming: 4 bases; J trimming: 2 bases; junction bases outside the gene matches: 3. The CDR3 runs 13 residues. Looked up from germline, CDR1 is SGHRS and CDR2 is YFSETQ. The CDR3 loop reads CASSTGQTYEQYF. CDR3 DNA: TGCGCCAGCAGCACGGGACAGACCTACGAGCAGTACTTC. Full variable domain (remainder filled in from reference TRBV5-1 and TRBJ2-7): KAGVTQTPRYLIKTRGQQVTLSCSPISGHRSVSWYQQTPGQGLQFLFEYFSETQRNKGNFPGRFSGRQFSNSRSEMNVSTLELGDSALYLCASSTGQTYEQYFGPGTRLTVT.

The J gene is TRBJ1-5, the V gene TRBV5-8, with TRBD1 matching over 9 bases. Germline CDR1 SGHTS, CDR2 YDEGEE. The CDR3 totals 14 residues. J was trimmed by 5 bases and V by 4 bases; bases with no gene match: 4. The CDR3 here is CASSVGQGYQPQHF. The CDR3 region has the DNA TGTGCCAGCAGCGTGGGACAGGGCTATCAGCCCCAGCATTTT.

With regard to this clone: The junction differs from germline at one of its ends, possibly a read error. This chain links TRBV28 with TRBJ2-3; 16 nucleotides match TRBD2. The CDR3 is 15 residues long. CDR1 and CDR2 (germline): MDHEN, SYDVKM. The CDR3 bases are TGTGCCAGCAGTGAGGACAAAACCGGGACTAGCGGGAGGGGTTTT. Translated: CASSEDKTGTSGRGF.

This chain links TRBV4-3 with TRBJ2-7; D is unclear. CDR1 LGHNA and CDR2 YSLEER come from the germline V gene. This CDR3 contains 13 residues. V was pared by 1 base and J by 4 bases, with 8 bases between. CDR3 sequence: CASSQGSGYEQYF. Written as DNA, the CDR3 is TGCGCCAGCAGCCAAGGGTCCGGGTACGAGCAGTACTTC.

The chain couples TRBV30 to TRBJ1-3; D not certain. This CDR3 comprises 18 residues. V was cut by 0 bases and J by 0 bases, with 18 bases left in between. Germline-derived CDR1 and CDR2 are GTSNPN and SVGIG (reference sequence). The CDR3 nucleotides read TGTGCCTGGAGTGTAGGTTCCGGAGGGTTTAACTCTGGAAACACCATATATTTT. Translated: CAWSVGSGGFNSGNTIYF.

This clone occurred a few times. CDR3 bases: TGTGCCATCAGAGAGGGACAGGGGGACTACAATGAGCAGTTCTTC. Amino acid sequence: CAIREGQGDYNEQFF. The chain links TRBV10-3 to TRBJ2-1, with 11 bases aligning to TRBD1. The CDR3 is made up of 15 amino acids. Germline CDR1 and CDR2: ENHRY and SYGVKD. With 6 bases clipped from V and 3 bases from J, the junction kept 4 bases outside the gene matches.

This clone has a handful of counts. This chain links TRBV6-1 with TRBJ2-1; 10 bases fit TRBD2. V shed 1 base and J 2 bases; nucleotides not matched to a gene: 5. The CDR3 contains 17 residues. CDR1 MNHNS and CDR2 SASEGT come from the germline V gene. CDR3 nucleotide sequence: TGTGCCAGCAGTGAAGGGTCACTAGCGGGGCCCTACAATGAGCAGTTCTTC. Translated, it gives CASSEGSLAGPYNEQFF.

This sequence joins TRBV19 and TRBJ2-7; possible D gene TRBD2, 5 bases. The CDR3 has 12 residues. CDR1 is LNHDA and CDR2 is SQIVND in the germline V gene (reference sequence). Trimming cost V 10 bases and J 5 bases, with 15 bases left between them. CDR3 region: CATGSNVDEQYF. DNA of the CDR3: TGTGCCACGGGATCTAATGTCGACGAGCAGTACTTC.

The chain joins TRBV5-6 to TRBJ1-4; TRBD1 matches 7 bases. Germline CDR1 reads SGHDT; CDR2 reads YYEEEE. V was clipped by 4 bases and J by 10 bases; unmatched bases: 10. The CDR3 runs to 14 residues. The CDR3 sequence: CASSPGQAKGKLFF. In DNA, the CDR3 is TGTGCCAGCAGCCCCGGACAGGCGAAGGGAAAACTGTTTTTT.

This clone was detected only a few times. The rearrangement joins TRBV27 to TRBJ1-1; D is undetermined. CDR3 length equals 13 residues. The germline V and J ends were trimmed by 5 bases and 11 bases, with 18 bases remaining between them. The germline gives CDR1 MNHEY, CDR2 SMNVEV (reference sequence). The DNA for the CDR3 is TGTGCCAGCAGTCCTCATGTGAACTGGTGGGCTTTCTTT. This translates into CASSPHVNWWAFF.